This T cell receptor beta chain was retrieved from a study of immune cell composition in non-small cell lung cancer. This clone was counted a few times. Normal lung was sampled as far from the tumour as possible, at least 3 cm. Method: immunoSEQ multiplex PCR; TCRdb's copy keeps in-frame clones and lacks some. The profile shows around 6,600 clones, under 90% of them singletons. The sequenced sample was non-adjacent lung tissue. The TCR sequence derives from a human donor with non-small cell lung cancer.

CDR3 amino acids: CASSLVPGLAVDEQFF. As DNA, the CDR3 is TGTGCCAGCAGCTTGGTCCCGGGACTAGCGGTCGATGAGCAGTTCTTC. This chain links TRBV5-4 with TRBJ2-1, with TRBD2 identical over 11 bases. Germline CDR1 and CDR2: SGHNT and YYREEE (reference sequence). J gave up 8 bases and V 0 bases, and 7 bases lay outside the gene matches. This CDR3 is 16 amino acids long.